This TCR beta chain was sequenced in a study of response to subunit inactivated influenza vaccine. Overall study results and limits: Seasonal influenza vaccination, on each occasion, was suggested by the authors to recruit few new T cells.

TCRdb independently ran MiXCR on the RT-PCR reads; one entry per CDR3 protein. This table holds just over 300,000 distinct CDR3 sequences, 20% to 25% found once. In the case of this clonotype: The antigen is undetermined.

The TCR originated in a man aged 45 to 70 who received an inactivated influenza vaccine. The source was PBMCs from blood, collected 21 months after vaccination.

In DNA form, the CDR3 reads TGCGCCAGCAGCTTGGCCCAACCGGGTGAGGGCTACACCTTC. As protein: CASSLAQPGEGYTF. The chain has TRBV5-1 and TRBJ1-2; no reliable D call. CDR1 is SGHRS and CDR2 is YFSETQ in the germline V gene. V lost 0 bases to trimming and J lost 8 bases, with 14 bases between them. The CDR3 runs to 14 residues.